There are a few counts of the clone carrying this T cell receptor (beta chain). Only in-frame clones appear in the TCRdb table, and some are missing; sequencing was by immunoSEQ multiplex PCR. This table holds roughly 250,000 clones, around nine tenths found once. The record originates from a study of blood T cell repertoires in COVID-19. With 5 bases clipped from V and 8 bases from J, the junction kept 9 bases outside the gene matches. This CDR3 spans 14 amino acids. Germline V CDR1 and CDR2: SGHTA, FQGNSA. Everyone who took part was about 18 to 90 years old, and they came from about two dozen US areas. Self-reported history from a screening survey and questionnaire set each donor's cohort.

Sequencing input: PBMCs or T cells enriched from blood (not recorded which). This TCR derives from a woman aged 45-65 years who had recovered from COVID-19. The chain links TRBV7-2 to TRBJ2-3; the match to TRBD1 covers 8 bases. In DNA form, the CDR3 reads TGTGCCAGCAGCCCTGGACAGGGTCAGGGTACGCAGTATTTT. Its protein is CASSPGQGQGTQYF.